This entry lists 10 T cell receptor beta chains sequenced from one sample in a study of CD8 T cells in Susac syndrome. RNA, at roughly 0.45 to 1 ug, was reverse transcribed with random hexamers. TCRdb ran MiXCR on the immunoSEQ multiplex PCR reads and lists one entry per CDR3 protein. The sample includes hundreds of thousands of distinct CDR3 sequences, around 85% of them seen just once. Sequenced input: CD8+ T cells from PBMCs. The receptor source for this set is a human donor with multiple sclerosis.

V and J are TRBV5-1 and TRBJ2-7, with D tentatively TRBD2 (6 bases). The CDR3 runs 14 residues. V shed 4 bases and J shed 4 bases, with 15 bases lying between them. Germline V gene sequence: CDR1 SGHRS, CDR2 YFSETQ. The CDR3 loop reads CASSAWVGRYEQYF. The CDR3 coding sequence is TGCGCCAGCAGCGCTTGGGTGGGGAGGTACGAGCAGTACTTC.

This CDR3 reads CASSPSGEWVYEQYF. The DNA of the CDR3 is TGTGCCAGCAGCCCTAGCGGGGAGTGGGTCTACGAGCAGTACTTC. The chain carries TRBV4-2 and TRBJ2-7; 9 positions match TRBD2. The germline V gene encodes CDR1 LGHNA and CDR2 YNFKEQ. The J segment lost 3 bases and the V segment lost 4 bases, leaving 7 bases of the junction unmatched. The CDR3 covers 15 residues.

The V gene is TRBV6-5, the J gene TRBJ1-3; D gene uncertain. Trimming removed 3 bases at V and 4 bases at J, with 7 bases between. The CDR3 spans 13 residues. Germline loops: CDR1 MNHEY, CDR2 SVGAGI. The CDR3 loop is CASSYGGGNTIYF. CDR3 nucleotide sequence: TGTGCCAGCAGTTATGGTGGGGGAAACACCATATATTTT.

The count of this clonotype is one. CDR3 in DNA: TGTGCCTGGAAACCGGGACAGCAACTATACGAGCAGTACTTC. Protein sequence: CAWKPGQQLYEQYF. The chain links TRBV30 to TRBJ2-7; 7 bases line up with TRBD1. Germline-derived CDR1 and CDR2 are GTSNPN and SVGIG (reference sequence). This CDR3 contains 14 residues. Trimming cost V 4 bases and J 4 bases; bases outside gene matches: 10.

The chain is built from TRBV27 and TRBJ2-7; D is unclear. The V gene lost 5 bases and the J gene lost 2 bases, with 13 bases spanning the gap. The CDR3 extends over 14 amino acids. Germline-derived CDR1 and CDR2 are MNHEY and SMNVEV (reference sequence). The CDR3 nucleotides are TGTGCCAGCAGTCCCAGCTACCTTCCCTACGAGCAGTACTTC. It translates to CASSPSYLPYEQYF.

V and J are TRBV4-1 and TRBJ1-2, with TRBD1 identical over 10 bases. V dropped 0 bases and J dropped 7; count of bases not matched to a gene: 5. CDR1 and CDR2 from the germline V gene are MGHRA and YSYEKL. There are 15 residues in the CDR3. The CDR3 nucleotides read TGCGCCAGCAGCCAAGAGGACAGGGGGGAGCGTGGCTACACCTTC. Its translation is CASSQEDRGERGYTF.

V and J are TRBV7-9 and TRBJ2-7; 7 bases agree with TRBD2. Germline lookup yields CDR1 SEHNR and CDR2 FQNEAQ (reference sequence). The CDR3 totals 17 residues. Unmatched junction bases numbered 12, after V lost 2 bases and J lost 2 bases. This CDR3 reads CASSLWATERGTYEQYF. Written as DNA, the CDR3 is TGTGCCAGCAGCTTATGGGCTACCGAGCGGGGCACCTACGAGCAGTACTTC.

This CDR3 reads CASSSRNGLAHTDTQYF. CDR3 nucleotides: TGTGCCAGCAGTTCGAGAAACGGACTAGCGCATACAGATACGCAGTATTTT. The chain couples TRBV27 to TRBJ2-3; the match to TRBD2 covers 9 bases. This CDR3 comprises 17 residues. The V gene end was trimmed by 4 bases and the J gene end by 3 bases; junction bases not matched to a gene: 11. In germline, CDR1 is MNHEY, CDR2 SMNVEV (reference sequence).

This chain links TRBV14 with TRBJ2-3; D might be TRBD2 (6 bases). The CDR3 spans 14 residues. Germline V gene sequence: CDR1 SGHDN, CDR2 FVKESK. Trimming left V 10 bases short and J 1 base short, with 15 bases between. CDR3 nucleotide sequence: TGTGCCACCTCACTCGTAGCGGGCACAGATACGCAGTATTTT. It encodes CATSLVAGTDTQYF.

The genes are TRBV6-1 and TRBJ2-1; D remains unclear. The germline gives CDR1 MNHNS, CDR2 SASEGT. The CDR3 length is 14 residues. V was clipped by 11 bases and J by 8 bases, with 22 bases between them. The CDR3, as DNA: TGTGCCGTTCCACGTCCCCCTGAATACGATGAGCAGTTCTTC. Its protein product is CAVPRPPEYDEQFF.